This T cell receptor beta chain was recovered during a study of T cell repertoires in cytomegalovirus infection. Study overall: Used in the study were CMV epitopes, some recently identified and HLA-C-restricted, others well-studied and HLA-B-restricted. Public signatures in TCR beta pointed to CMV infection and matching HLA type. Points from the study as a whole: Frequencies of public TCR beta families were cumulated, and this identified carriers of CMV plus the relevant HLA. It was HLA-C-restricted CMV-specific TCR beta clonotypes that dominated the response ex vivo.

V dropped 3 bases and J dropped 1 base, with 12 bases sitting between them. The CDR3 runs to 15 residues. Per germline, CDR1 ENHRY and CDR2 SYGVKD. The table lists this clonotype with a few counts. Its antigen is unidentified. TCRdb reanalysed the reads using MiXCR and keeps one entry per CDR3 protein. This sample carries fewer than 1,000,000 distinct CDR3 sequences, around 31% of them seen once, and the ten largest clones take 11% to 15%. The chain carries TRBV10-3 and TRBJ2-5; tentatively, D is TRBD1 (7 bases). This TCR was recovered from a human donor in good health (CMV status not recorded). Some clones in this sample may be carry-over from other donors' samples. The input for sequencing was cultured CD8+ T cells from PBMCs, taken from culture after CMV antigen stimulation. In DNA form, the CDR3 reads TGTGCCATCAGTGATAGACAGGGACTCCAAGAGACCCAGTACTTC. It is translated as CAISDRQGLQETQYF.